The T cell receptor beta chain under discussion was sequenced for a study of T cells in Graves' hyperthyroidism and ophthalmopathy. Study results and limitations: A model of 13 V-J features distinguished ophthalmopathy from stable hyperthyroidism. Peripheral blood also featured most of the thyroid clonotypes expanded above 0.001.

CDR1 is SGHRS, CDR2 YFSETQ, per germline. The CDR3 length is 15 residues. Trimming removed 4 bases from V and 1 base from J, with 15 bases in between. Uncontrolled infections, other autoimmune diseases, pregnancy or lactation led to exclusion of patients. In the case of this clonotype: Its matching antigen is unknown.

Amplification of TCR beta CDR3 regions used RNA as the template. Using the HTBI primer set, a first-round RT-PCR was run on the TCR CDR3. MiXCR, run by TCRdb on the multiplex PCR reads, gives a single entry per CDR3 protein. The table has 650,000 to 800,000 distinct CDR3 sequences, roughly 45% seen once. The receptor comes from an adult man with Graves' disease, either hyperthyroidism or ophthalmopathy (not recorded which). The chain recombines TRBV5-1 with TRBJ2-7; D might be TRBD1 or TRBD2, each matching 5 bases. The sample comprised peripheral blood or thyroid tissue (not recorded which). Here the CDR3 reads CASSRLEGPSYEQYF. The CDR3 DNA follows: TGCGCCAGCAGCCGGCTTGAGGGGCCGTCCTACGAGCAGTACTTC.